This TCR beta chain was identified in a study of post-analysis software for immune sequencing data. Study-wide context: Courses of disease covered relapsing-remitting, secondary progressive and progressive-relapsing multiple sclerosis. The study, taken as a whole, reports: The study found significantly lower normalized Chao1 diversity in multiple sclerosis patients than in controls. Roughly 5 TRBV segments were significantly more frequent in patients than in controls. TRBV5-6, TRBV5-1 and TRBV20-1 were among these segments. Samples sharing a preparation batch grouped tightly together when assessed by F measure.

The TCR beta cDNA libraries contained unique molecular identifiers. TCRdb re-called the PCR reads through MiXCR, storing one row per CDR3 protein. The sample lists 450,000 to 650,000 distinct CDR3 sequences, 44% occurring once. Only a few counts were recorded for this clonotype. Its antigen is not known. Since a much larger clone is just one base distant, this may be a read error. The CDR3 is 14 residues long. Germline CDR1 and CDR2: SSHAT and FNYEAQ (reference sequence). The sample taken for sequencing was blood. The genes are TRBV7-7 and TRBJ2-5, with D possibly matching TRBD2 (7 bases). This clonotype originated in a girl under 18 with multiple sclerosis. CDR3 bases: TGTGCTAGCAGCTTAGTGGGGGGGCCGGAGACCCAGTACTTC. Translating it yields CASSLVGGPETQYF.